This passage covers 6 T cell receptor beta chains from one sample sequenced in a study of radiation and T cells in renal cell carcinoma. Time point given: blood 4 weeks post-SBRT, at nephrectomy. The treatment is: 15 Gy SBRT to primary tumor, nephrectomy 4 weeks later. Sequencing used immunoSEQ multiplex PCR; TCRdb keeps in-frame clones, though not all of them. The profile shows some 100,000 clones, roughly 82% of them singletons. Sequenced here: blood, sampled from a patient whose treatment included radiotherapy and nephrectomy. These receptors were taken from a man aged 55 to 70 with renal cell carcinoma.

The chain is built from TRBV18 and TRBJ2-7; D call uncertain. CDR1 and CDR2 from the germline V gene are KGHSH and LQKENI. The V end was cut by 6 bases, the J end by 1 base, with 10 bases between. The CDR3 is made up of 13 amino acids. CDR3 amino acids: CASSIGFSYEQYF. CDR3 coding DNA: TGTGCCAGCTCGATTGGTTTTTCCTACGAGCAGTACTTC.

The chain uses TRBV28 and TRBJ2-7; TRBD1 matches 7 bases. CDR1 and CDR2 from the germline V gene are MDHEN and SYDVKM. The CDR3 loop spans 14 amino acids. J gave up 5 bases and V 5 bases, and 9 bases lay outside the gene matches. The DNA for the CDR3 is TGTGCCAGCAGTATATACGACAGGGAACACGAGCAGTACTTC. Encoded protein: CASSIYDREHEQYF.

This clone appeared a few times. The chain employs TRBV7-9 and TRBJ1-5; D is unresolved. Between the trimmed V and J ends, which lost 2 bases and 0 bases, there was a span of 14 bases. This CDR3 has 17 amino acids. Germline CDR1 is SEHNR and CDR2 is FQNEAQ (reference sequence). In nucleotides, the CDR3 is TGTGCCAGCAGCTTAAGCGGTTGGAGGGATAGCAATCAGCCCCAGCATTTT. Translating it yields CASSLSGWRDSNQPQHF.

The CDR3 sequence: CASSAGEETQYF. As DNA, the CDR3 is TGTGCCAGCTCAGCGGGAGAAGAGACCCAGTACTTC. The genes are TRBV2 and TRBJ2-5; TRBD2 matches 8 bases. Germline values: CDR1 SNHLY, CDR2 FYNNEI. CDR3 length: 12 amino acids. The junction had 2 bases not matched to a gene; V was cut back by 8 bases and J by 3 bases. Full variable domain (missing parts from reference TRBV2 and TRBJ2-5): EPEVTQTPSHQVTQMGQEVILRCVPISNHLYFYWYRQILGQKVEFLVSFYNNEISEKSEIFDDQFSVERPDGSNFTLKIRSTKLEDSAMYFCASSAGEETQYFGPGTRLLVL.

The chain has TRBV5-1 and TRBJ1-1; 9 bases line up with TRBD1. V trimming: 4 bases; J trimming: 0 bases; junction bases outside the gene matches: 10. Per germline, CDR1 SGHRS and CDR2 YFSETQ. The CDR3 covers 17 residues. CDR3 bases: TGCGCCAGCAGCCCCGGGACAGGGTTGGCCTTGAACACTGAAGCTTTCTTT. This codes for CASSPGTGLALNTEAFF.

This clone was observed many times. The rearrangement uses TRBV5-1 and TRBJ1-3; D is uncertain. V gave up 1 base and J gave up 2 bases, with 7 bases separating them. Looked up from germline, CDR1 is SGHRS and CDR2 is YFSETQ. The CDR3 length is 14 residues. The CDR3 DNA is TGCGCCAGCAGCTTGTCTGTGGCTGGAAACACCATATATTTT. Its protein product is CASSLSVAGNTIYF.